The clone carrying this TCR beta chain showed up just a few times. Its antigen is unidentified. Researchers used the Oncomine TCR Beta short-read assay to sequence DNA from cultured CD4+ T cells. In TCRdb, the PCR reads were re-called with MiXCR into one record per CDR3 protein. The sample lists about 19,000 distinct CDR3 sequences; approximately 39% were seen once. The record originates from a study of vaccination and CD4 T cells after COVID-19. Trimming removed 9 bases from V and 4 bases from J, with 18 bases in between. This CDR3 is 14 amino acids long. Germline CDR1 LNHDA, CDR2 SQIVND (reference sequence). Treatment specified: approximately nine-day PBMC culture with coronavirus spike peptide pools or control peptides (ViraFEST assay). Both day 3 and day 7 involved replacing half of the medium with fresh IL-2 medium.

The sample comprised cultured CD4+ T cells from blood. V is TRBV19 and J is TRBJ1-2; D possibly corresponds to TRBD1 (5 bases). The sequence derives from a human donor with COVID-19. The DNA for the CDR3 is TGTGCCAGCACCCCCCAGGGAATCGGCTATGGCTACACCTTC. As protein: CASTPQGIGYGYTF.